This entry concerns a single T cell receptor beta chain. What it recognizes is unknown. It was with 60 Vbeta and 13 Jbeta primers that the PCR ran. This table comes from immunoSEQ multiplex PCR, and its TCRdb copy is limited to in-frame clones, with some not included. The profile covers 170,000 or so clones, with roughly 80% appearing a single time and 0.65% taken by the ten largest. The germline gives CDR1 SGHTA, CDR2 FQGTGA. The CDR3 loop spans 14 amino acids. V was trimmed by 1 base and J by 1 base, leaving 6 bases between them. The data derive from a study of cytomegalovirus exposure and HLA in healthy donors. Looking at the study overall: There were 65 million to 85 million unique TCRs (from HLA-typed donors) in an early data release.

Study conclusions and caveats: Looking again later, the authors saw that most CMV-associated TCR beta chains seemed HLA-restricted. TCR beta sequences reportedly predicted most subjects' HLA-A and HLA-B alleles accurately.

The chain has TRBV7-3 and TRBJ2-3; the D gene is possibly TRBD2 (5 bases). This clonotype originated in a boy younger than 18 in good health and CMV-seronegative. Sequencing was performed on PBMCs. In DNA form, the CDR3 reads TGTGCCAGCAGCTTAATCGGGGGCACAGATACGCAGTATTTT. Protein: CASSLIGGTDTQYF.